Listed below are T cell receptor beta chains from one sample, sequenced in a study of radiotherapy plus CTLA-4 blockade in lung cancer. The table came from immunoSEQ multiplex PCR; TCRdb's copy has only in-frame clones and leaves some out. There are tens of thousands of clones in the sample; almost 80% occur only once, and 7.5% to 8% lies in the top ten. The specimen was peripheral blood, collected from a patient treated with radiotherapy plus ipilimumab. These receptors all stem from a human donor with non-small cell lung cancer who had stable disease on radiotherapy plus ipilimumab. Both conserved end residues are part of each CDR3. The D gene is left open where the match is weak. Not every row has a clone size; where given, it reads once, few, many or a size class.

V gene,CDR3 length,clone size,D gene,J gene,CDR3 DNA,CDR3 protein
TRBV5-1,14,-,TRBD1,TRBJ1-3,TGCGCCAGCAGCGAGACAGGGGGAGGAAACACCATATATTTT,CASSETGGGNTIYF
TRBV27,15,-,TRBD1,TRBJ1-1,TGTGCCAGCAGTTTATTTGGGACAGGGGGTCGTGAAGCTTTCTTT,CASSLFGTGGREAFF
TRBV10-3,16,-,-,TRBJ1-4,TGTGCCATCAGTGAGTCGTTAGGGGGGGCAGGTGAAAAACTGTTTTTT,CAISESLGGAGEKLFF
TRBV9,16,-,-,TRBJ1-2,TGTGCCAGCAGCGTAGGTCCCGAACCATCCGACTATGGCTACACCTTC,CASSVGPEPSDYGYTF
TRBV5-1,14,-,TRBD1,TRBJ1-2,TGCGCCAGCAGCTTGACAGGGGGTGGGGGCCTCCACACCTTC,CASSLTGGGGLHTF
TRBV19,14,-,TRBD1,TRBJ2-7,TGTGCCAGTAGTCCATCCGGGACAGTTAACGAGCAGTACTTC,CASSPSGTVNEQYF
TRBV7-8,16,-,TRBD2,TRBJ2-1,TGTGCCAGCAGCGTAGCGGGGGGGAACTCCTACAATGAGCAGTTCTTC,CASSVAGGNSYNEQFF
TRBV30,15,-,-,TRBJ1-1,TGTGCCTGGAGTCCGATGACAGGTAGTACCACTGAAGCTTTCTTT,CAWSPMTGSTTEAFF
TRBV5-4,17,-,-,TRBJ2-6,TGTGCCAGCAGCCAAGCGGGACAGAACTCTGGGGCCAACGTCCTGACTTTC,CASSQAGQNSGANVLTF
TRBV6-1,15,-,TRBD1,TRBJ1-3,TGTGCCAGCCGGGACAGGCAATTTCGGGGAAACACCATATATTTT,CASRDRQFRGNTIYF
TRBV28,12,-,-,TRBJ1-5,TGTGCCAGCAGTCTTGACAATCAGCCCCAGCATTTT,CASSLDNQPQHF
TRBV4-3,16,-,-,TRBJ2-5,TGCGCCAGCAGCCAAGAATCGGGTGGGGTGAGTGAGACCCAGTACTTC,CASSQESGGVSETQYF
TRBV5-1,14,-,-,TRBJ1-1,TGCGCCAGCAGCTCGGAAGGGGGGGTTACTGAAGCTTTCTTT,CASSSEGGVTEAFF
TRBV14,16,few,-,TRBJ2-3,TGTGCCAGCAGCCAAAAAAGGGGGGGAAGCACAGATACGCAGTATTTT,CASSQKRGGSTDTQYF
TRBV6-6,13,-,TRBD2,TRBJ2-5,TGTGCCAGCAGCCAAACTAGCGTGGAGACCCAGTACTTC,CASSQTSVETQYF
TRBV11-2,15,-,TRBD1,TRBJ1-2,TGTGCCAGCAGCAGGGGGCTGGGGACAGACTATGGCTACACCTTC,CASSRGLGTDYGYTF
TRBV15,14,-,-,TRBJ1-4,TGTGCCACCAGCAGAGACGGCGGGAATGAAAAACTGTTTTTT,CATSRDGGNEKLFF
TRBV5-4,15,-,TRBD1,TRBJ1-6,TGTGCCAGCAGCCCCGGGACAGCGAATAATTCACCCCTCCACTTT,CASSPGTANNSPLHF
TRBV9,11,medium-sized,-,TRBJ2-1,TGTGCCAGCAGCATCTACAATGAGCAGTTCTTC,CASSIYNEQFF
TRBV15,17,-,-,TRBJ2-3,TGTGCCACCAGCAGGGATAAGGGGACATACCGAGGCAATACGCAGTATTTT,CATSRDKGTYRGNTQYF